This record looks at one T cell receptor (beta chain) sequence and its context. This specimen comes from a study of blood T cell repertoires in COVID-19. Study-wide context: Some COVID-19 samples were acute and others convalescent; all came from the United States, Italy and Spain. From T cells, B-cell-depleted T cells, or PBMCs came the material, which was cDNA or gDNA.

How the authors handled the data: Reference gene primer amplification gave estimated nucleated cell counts. Assay used: immunoSEQ multiplex PCR; TCRdb lists only in-frame clones, some missing. From that table come the V and J calls and clone size; the DNA was used to work out D and trimming. The profile shows more than 110,000 clones, roughly four fifths of them singletons. Per germline, CDR1 LNHDA and CDR2 SQIVND (reference sequence). Between the trimmed V and J ends, which lost 5 bases and 1 base, there was a span of 14 bases. The CDR3 extends over 15 amino acids. The sequenced sample consisted of peripheral blood. The receptor was isolated from an elderly woman in a cohort sampled during active or convalescent COVID-19. The chain carries TRBV19 and TRBJ1-1, with a tentative D call TRBD1 (5 bases). CDR3 in amino acids: CASSVVAQGNTEAFF. CDR3 DNA: TGTGCCAGTAGTGTGGTGGCGCAGGGGAACACTGAAGCTTTCTTT.